This T cell receptor beta chain came from a study of response to subunit inactivated influenza vaccine. Looked up from germline, CDR1 is MNHEY and CDR2 is SMNVEV (reference sequence). V was cut by 1 base and J by 11 bases, with 12 bases left in between. The CDR3 sequence is 13 residues long. Study outcomes and limitations: Authors suggested few new T cells are recruited by each seasonal influenza vaccination.

With respect to this clonotype: Its antigen remains unidentified.

In TCRdb, the RT-PCR reads were re-called with MiXCR into one record per CDR3 protein. Of hundreds of thousands of distinct CDR3 sequences detected, around 18% appear once; the ten largest clones hold roughly 11%. The receptor's source is a man aged 45-60 years who received an inactivated influenza vaccine. The rearrangement links TRBV27 to TRBJ2-1, with a weak D call TRBD1 (5 bases). The sample in question was PBMCs from blood, obtained about 5 days after vaccination. For the CDR3, the DNA is TGTGCCAGCAGTTTATTGGGGCAGCCAAAGCAGTTCTTC. Translated, it gives CASSLLGQPKQFF.